This record looks at one TCR beta chain sequence and its context. Ten or more counts support this clonotype. Its antigen remains undetermined. The record has no base qualities; no much larger clone is one base away. This entry comes from a study of T cell repertoires in cytomegalovirus infection (dated by TCRdb to between 2017 and 2020). Notes on the research overall: The peptide stimulations were aimed at well-studied HLA-B-restricted epitopes as well as recently identified HLA-C-restricted CMV epitopes, whose presentation resists viral immunomodulation. Because public TCR beta signatures pointed to carriage of CMV infection together with the matching HLA type, the HLA type of each donor mattered for the analysis.

Sequencing used an Illumina HiSeq 1500. TCRdb redid the processing of the public reads, applying fastp at Q25 and MiXCR, and retained in-frame beta chains. Rows with a matching CDR3 protein are joined into one entry that keeps the most common DNA and genes. The sample profile shows about 220,000 distinct CDR3 sequences; about 39% of them were found once. Approximately 60% of the sample rests with the top ten. Results and caveats for the whole study, not just this receptor: In both this cohort and an independent roughly 350-donor cohort, the cumulative frequency of public TCR beta family members distinguished carriers of CMV infection plus the relevant HLA type. The ex vivo response was dominated by HLA-C-restricted CMV-specific TCR beta clonotypes, which also provided the single most frequent clonotype in two of eight donors.

The sample's treatment or condition, from its label and the paper: in vitro stimulation with specific CMV peptide epitopes to enrich CMV-specific T cells. The CDR3 numbers 16 residues from cysteine through phenylalanine. Only the CDR3 DNA stays, 48 bases, in frame from base 1. Via the germline V gene, CDR1 is SGHAT and CDR2 FQNNGV. The junction shows trimming of 5 bases on V and 3 bases on J, and the gene matches do not reach 11 bases of it. This sequence was found in a human donor in good health (CMV status not recorded). Some clones in this sample may be carry-over from other donors' samples. Here the sequenced sample was CD8+ T cells from cultured PBMCs, taken from culture after CMV antigen stimulation. The chain joins TRBV11-2 to TRBJ2-7; a stretch of 9 junction bases matches TRBD1. The nucleotide sequence reads TGTGCCAGCAGCACGAGAGGGTACAGGGGGCACTACGAGCAGTACTTC. Its protein reads: CASSTRGYRGHYEQYF.